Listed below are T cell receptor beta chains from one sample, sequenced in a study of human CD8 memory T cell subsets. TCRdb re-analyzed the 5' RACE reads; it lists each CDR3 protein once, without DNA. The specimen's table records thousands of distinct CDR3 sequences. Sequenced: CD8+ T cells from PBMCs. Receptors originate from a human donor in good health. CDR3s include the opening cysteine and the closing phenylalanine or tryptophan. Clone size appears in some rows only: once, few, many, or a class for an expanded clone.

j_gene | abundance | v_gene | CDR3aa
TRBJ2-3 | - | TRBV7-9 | CASSSTNPSTDTQYF
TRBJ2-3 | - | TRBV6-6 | CASSYSKLAGTDTQYF
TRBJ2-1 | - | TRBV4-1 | CASSQDHPQVYNEQFF
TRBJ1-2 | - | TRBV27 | CASSPDDGYGYTF
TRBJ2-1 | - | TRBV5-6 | CASSFGDGRLYNEQFF
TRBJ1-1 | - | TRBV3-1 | CASSQRPPGRESGTEAFF
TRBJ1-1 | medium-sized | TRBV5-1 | CASSLPEGTEAFF
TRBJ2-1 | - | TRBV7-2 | CASSFLSGGQYNEQFF
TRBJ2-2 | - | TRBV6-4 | CASSTGTANTGELFF
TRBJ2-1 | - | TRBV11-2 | CASSSLKSSYNEQFF
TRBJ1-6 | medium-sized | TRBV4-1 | CASSQSGAPFNSPLHF
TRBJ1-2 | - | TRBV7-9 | CASSLGGLYGYTF
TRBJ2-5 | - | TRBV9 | CASSERTSGVQETQYF
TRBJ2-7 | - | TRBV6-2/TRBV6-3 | CASSYSASSYEQYF
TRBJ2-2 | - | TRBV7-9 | CASSSQAGTGSDTGELFF
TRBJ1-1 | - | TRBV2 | CASRLNTEAFF
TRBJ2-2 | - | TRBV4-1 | CASSQGIGGAGELFF
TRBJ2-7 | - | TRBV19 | CASSISGYEQYF
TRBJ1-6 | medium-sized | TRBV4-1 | CASSQEPGLGNSPLHF
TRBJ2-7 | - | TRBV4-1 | CASSQDSLREEQYF
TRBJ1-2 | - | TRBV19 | CASTPGTQLLDGYTF
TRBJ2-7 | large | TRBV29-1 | CSVLSGGRSYEQYF
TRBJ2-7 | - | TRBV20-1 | CSARDRGELVGEQYF
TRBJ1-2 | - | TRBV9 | CASSSGGRGSGYTF
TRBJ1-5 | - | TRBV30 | CAWSDGQGHQPQHF
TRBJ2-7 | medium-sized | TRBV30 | CAWSVDGNYEQYF
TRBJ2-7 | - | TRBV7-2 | CASSPLLGTAYEQYF
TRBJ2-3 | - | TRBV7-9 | CASSLVSGGSTDTQYF
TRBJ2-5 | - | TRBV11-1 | CASSLAGNNKAQYF
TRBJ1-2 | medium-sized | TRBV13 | CASSLAQGGFYGYTF
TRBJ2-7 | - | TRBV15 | CATSRGTGGSYEQYF
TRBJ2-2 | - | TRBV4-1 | CASSQGTGSTGELFF
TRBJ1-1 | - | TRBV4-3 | CASSLRDTRSEAFF
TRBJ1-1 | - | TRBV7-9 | CASSPPGRGGLAEAFF
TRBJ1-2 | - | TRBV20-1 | CSAFDGTGRDLNYGYTF
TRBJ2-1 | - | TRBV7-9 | CASSSGRNNEQFF
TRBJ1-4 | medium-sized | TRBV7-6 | CASSLNEKLFF
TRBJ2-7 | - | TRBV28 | CASRLFGQKGDEQYF
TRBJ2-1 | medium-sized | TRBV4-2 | CASSQPREGNEQFF
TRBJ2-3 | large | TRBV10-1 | CASSEGATDTQYF
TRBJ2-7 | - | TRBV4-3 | CASSQDMEGGKYF
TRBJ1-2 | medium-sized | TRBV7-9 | CASRGPLGGYTF
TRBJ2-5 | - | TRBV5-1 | CASGLRLEGQETQYF
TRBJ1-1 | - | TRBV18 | CASSPKMGTEAFF
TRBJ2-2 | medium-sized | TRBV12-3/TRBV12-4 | CASSLPDRAPTGELFF
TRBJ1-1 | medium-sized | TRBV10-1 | CASSEKGRYEAFF
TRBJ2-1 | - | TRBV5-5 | CASSGTSGGARNNEQFF
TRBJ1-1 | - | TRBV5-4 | CASSLVDSQTEAFF
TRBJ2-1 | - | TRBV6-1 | CASSSPGGDYNEQFF